This T cell receptor beta chain is from a study of blood T cell repertoires in COVID-19. Study-level background: Acute and convalescent COVID-19 specimens originated in the United States, Italy and Spain.

As processed by the authors: Reference gene primer amplification gave nucleated cell count estimates. Sequencing was performed with immunoSEQ multiplex PCR; in TCRdb, only in-frame clones are kept and a portion is missing. Clone size and V and J calls were adopted from that table, with D and trimming inferred from the DNA. Here the sample spans approximately 130,000 clones, roughly 71% being singletons. V lost 6 bases to trimming and J lost 5 bases, with 13 bases between them. The CDR3 has 13 amino acids. The material sequenced was peripheral blood. V gene TRBV12-3 or TRBV12-4 combines with J gene TRBJ2-5; possible D gene TRBD1, 6 bases. The sequence was collected from an elderly man with acute or convalescent COVID-19. The CDR3 DNA follows: TGTGCCAGCAGCTACACAGGGAAGGAGACCCAGTACTTC. It translates to CASSYTGKETQYF.